Listed here is a single TCR beta chain. Its antigen is not identified. V shed 8 bases and J 9 bases; nucleotides not matched to a gene: 11. From germline, CDR1 is WSHSY and CDR2 SAAADI. The CDR3 runs 14 residues. This entry is derived from a study of cytomegalovirus exposure and HLA in healthy donors. Overall study findings and caveats: Many donors shared some public TCRs, even though most TCR sequences were rare.

The PCR contained 60 Vbeta and 13 Jbeta primers. Here immunoSEQ multiplex PCR was the method, and the copy in TCRdb shows in-frame clones only, minus some. The sample records about 140,000 clones, 60% to 80% being singletons. What was sequenced was PBMCs. This sequence originates from a man aged 40-49 years in good health and CMV-seronegative. This chain joins TRBV10-2 and TRBJ2-1; 9 bases fit TRBD1. The CDR3 loop is CASSSGTGLIEQFF. The CDR3 DNA reads TGCGCCAGCTCCTCCGGGACAGGGCTAATTGAGCAGTTCTTC.